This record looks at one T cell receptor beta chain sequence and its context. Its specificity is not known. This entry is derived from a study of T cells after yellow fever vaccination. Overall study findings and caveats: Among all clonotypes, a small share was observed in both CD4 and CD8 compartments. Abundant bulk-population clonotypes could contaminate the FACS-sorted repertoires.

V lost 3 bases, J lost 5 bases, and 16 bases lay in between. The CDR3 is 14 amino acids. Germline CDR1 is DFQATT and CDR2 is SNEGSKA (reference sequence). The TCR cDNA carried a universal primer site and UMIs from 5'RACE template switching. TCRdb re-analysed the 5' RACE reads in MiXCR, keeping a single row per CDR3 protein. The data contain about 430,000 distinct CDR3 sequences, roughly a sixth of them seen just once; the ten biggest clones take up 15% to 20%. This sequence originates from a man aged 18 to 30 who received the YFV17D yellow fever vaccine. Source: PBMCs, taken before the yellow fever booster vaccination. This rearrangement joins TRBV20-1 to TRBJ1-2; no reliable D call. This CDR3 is CSASRLSGFYGYTF. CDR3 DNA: TGCAGTGCTAGTCGCCTTTCAGGATTTTATGGCTACACCTTC.